A single sample gave rise to the 21 T cell receptor beta chains below, sequenced in a study of blood T cell repertoires in COVID-19 (TCRdb year 2020). To prepare the library, the immunoSEQ multiplex PCR assay was applied. The immuneACCESS repertoire file appears here via TCRdb, limited to in-frame rearrangements. These files lack a portion of the clones; in checked studies, under half of the deficit traces to unresolved V genes, and the cause of the others is not known. The sample includes around 95,000 clones, with over 70% observed a single time. Approximately 12% of the sample is in the top ten clones. Material: peripheral blood. Receptor source: a woman of 80 years or more with acute or convalescent COVID-19.

This chain joins TRBV2 and TRBJ2-7; D ambiguous. From germline, CDR1 is SNHLY and CDR2 FYNNEI. The ends were cut back, 4 bases at V and 3 bases at J, with 28 bases in the middle. This CDR3 contains 19 residues. The CDR3 region is CASSVVPGTLDLRGYEQYF. The CDR3 DNA reads TGTGCCAGCAGTGTAGTACCTGGTACTCTAGACTTACGCGGCTACGAGCAGTACTTC.

This chain uses TRBV5-1 with TRBJ1-6, with 8 positions matching TRBD1. V lost 1 base and J lost 8; bases outside the gene matches: 5. The CDR3 loop spans 15 amino acids. The germline gives CDR1 SGHRS, CDR2 YFSETQ. CDR3 nucleotides: TGCGCCAGCAGCTTGCGGGGACAGGCCGATTCACCCCTCCACTTT. Protein: CASSLRGQADSPLHF.

This chain uses TRBV6-5 with TRBJ1-2; no definite D call. Germline V CDR1 and CDR2: MNHEY, SVGAGI. The CDR3 totals 14 residues. The V end lost 6 bases, the J end lost 8 bases, and 19 bases lay between the germline ends. In DNA form, the CDR3 reads TGTGCCAGCAGGTCTCATGGGAGCGGAGGAGGCTACACCTTC. Its translation: CASRSHGSGGGYTF.

This sequence joins TRBV4-2 and TRBJ2-7; 10 bases line up with TRBD1. V dropped 4 bases and J dropped 5; count of bases not matched to a gene: 2. The CDR3 length is 13 residues. Germline loops: CDR1 LGHNA, CDR2 YNFKEQ. This chain's CDR3 is CASSRTGGDEQYF. CDR3 in DNA: TGTGCCAGCAGCCGGACAGGGGGGGACGAGCAGTACTTC.

The V call is TRBV5-1, the J call TRBJ1-2; maybe TRBD1 (6 bases). V lost 5 bases, J lost 3 bases, and 14 bases lay in between. CDR3 length equals 14 residues. Germline V CDR1 and CDR2: SGHRS, YFSETQ. The CDR3 DNA is TGCGCCAGCAGGCTGGACAGCCCGGACTATGGCTACACCTTC. It specifies CASRLDSPDYGYTF.

The chain uses TRBV23-1 and TRBJ1-2; 9 nucleotides align to TRBD1. TRBV23-1 is given ORF status, its function remaining uncertain. This CDR3 has 16 amino acids. J lost 2 bases, V lost 0 bases, and 4 bases had no gene match. The CDR3 protein is CASSQSRGQGNYGYTF. The CDR3 DNA reads as TGCGCCAGCAGTCAATCGAGGGGACAGGGAAACTATGGCTACACCTTC.

The genes are TRBV27 and TRBJ1-1; D perhaps matches TRBD1 (5 bases). V shed 1 base and J shed 1 base, with 7 bases lying between them. Germline assignment: CDR1 MNHEY and CDR2 SMNVEV (reference sequence). This CDR3 is built from 14 residues. This chain's CDR3 is CASSLYTGNTEAFF. CDR3 sequence (DNA): TGTGCCAGCAGTTTATACACAGGGAACACTGAAGCTTTCTTT.

This chain links TRBV6-5 with TRBJ1-5; possibly TRBD1 for D (5 bases). The V end was cut by 8 bases, the J end by 7 bases, with 15 bases between. The CDR3 is 13 amino acids. Germline lookup yields CDR1 MNHEY and CDR2 SVGAGI. CDR3 residues: CASSRGREQPQHF. CDR3 bases: TGTGCCAGCTCGCGGGGCAGGGAACAGCCCCAGCATTTT.

The chain recombines TRBV19 with TRBJ1-6; 10 bases fit TRBD1. The CDR3 runs to 18 residues. Germline V lookup: CDR1 LNHDA, CDR2 SQIVND (reference sequence). J lost 0 bases, V lost 3 bases, and 5 bases had no gene match. CDR3: CASSMGTGAASYNSPLHF. CDR3 DNA sequence: TGTGCCAGTAGTATGGGGACAGGGGCCGCCTCCTATAATTCACCCCTCCACTTT. Together with reference TRBV19 and TRBJ1-6, the CDR3 gives the full variable domain: DGGITQSPKYLFRKEGQNVTLSCEQNLNHDAMYWYRQDPGQGLRLIYYSQIVNDFQKGDIAEGYSVSREKKESFPLTVTSAQKNPTAFYLCASSMGTGAASYNSPLHFGNGTRLTVT.

The V call is TRBV7-2, the J call TRBJ2-5; 8 bases are a match to TRBD2. The length of the CDR3 is 16 residues. Trimming removed 5 bases from V and 4 bases from J; junction bases left unmatched: 12. Per the germline V gene, CDR1 is SGHTA and CDR2 is FQGNSA. DNA of the CDR3: TGTGCCAGCAGCCCTCGTCAGCGGGGGAGTGGAGAGACCCAGTACTTC. It codes for CASSPRQRGSGETQYF.

The chain joins TRBV28 to TRBJ1-4; D gene uncertain. This CDR3 contains 12 residues. Germline V gene sequence: CDR1 MDHEN, CDR2 SYDVKM. The V gene lost 6 bases and the J gene lost 8 bases, with 10 bases spanning the gap. CDR3 protein: CASRDSGEKLFF. In DNA, the CDR3 is TGTGCCAGCAGGGACTCGGGAGAAAAACTGTTTTTT.

This clone has a single count. The V gene is TRBV5-4, the J gene TRBJ2-1; the D gene is possibly TRBD1 (6 bases). The CDR3 loop spans 14 amino acids. V was trimmed by 4 bases and J by 4 bases, leaving 12 bases between them. Germline lookup yields CDR1 SGHNT and CDR2 YYREEE (reference sequence). DNA for the CDR3: TGTGCCAGCAGCCGCCGGGACAAGTACAATGAGCAGTTCTTC. Protein: CASSRRDKYNEQFF.

The table lists this clone with a few counts. The chain combines TRBV23-1 with TRBJ1-5; D is uncertain. TRBV23-1 is an ORF; its function is uncertain. CDR3 length equals 17 residues. V was shortened by 7 bases and J by 8 bases, with 27 bases between the two germline ends. This CDR3 reads CASTPICGSRPNKPQHF. CDR3 nucleotides: TGCGCCAGCACCCCCATTTGCGGTTCTAGACCTAACAAGCCCCAGCATTTT.

V gene TRBV4-2 combines with J gene TRBJ2-3; maybe TRBD2 (6 bases). V was trimmed by 8 bases and J by 0 bases, leaving 12 bases between them. The CDR3 runs to 14 residues. CDR1 LGHNA and CDR2 YNFKEQ come from the germline V gene. CDR3 sequence (DNA): TGTGCCAGCCGCTTCGGGACTAGCACAGATACGCAGTATTTT. Translating gives CASRFGTSTDTQYF.

The chain uses TRBV12-3 or TRBV12-4 and TRBJ2-3; D might be TRBD2 (5 bases). CDR3 length: 13 amino acids. V was clipped by 6 bases and J by 1 base, with 8 bases between them. This CDR3 is CASSRRRTDTQYF. The CDR3 DNA is TGTGCCAGCAGCAGGAGGCGCACAGATACGCAGTATTTT.

This clone was counted between two and nine times. The CDR3 loop is CAISRENTEAFF. CDR3 bases: TGTGCCATCTCCCGGGAGAACACTGAAGCTTTCTTT. V usage is TRBV10-3 and J usage is TRBJ1-1; D ambiguous. CDR3 length: 12 amino acids. Germline V gives CDR1 ENHRY, CDR2 SYGVKD. V was shortened by 8 bases and J by 1 base, with 8 bases between the two germline ends.

CDR3 sequence: CASSLFQNEQFF. In nucleotides, the CDR3 is TGTGCCAGCAGCTTATTCCAGAATGAGCAGTTCTTC. The chain employs TRBV7-2 and TRBJ2-1; D remains unclear. Germline CDR1 and CDR2: SGHTA and FQGNSA. The length of the CDR3 is 12 residues. The germline V and J ends were trimmed by 2 bases and 7 bases, with 6 bases remaining between them.

This clone appeared a few times. The chain recombines TRBV9 with TRBJ2-1, with D hard to call. V dropped 0 bases and J dropped 9 bases, with 10 bases sitting between them. This CDR3 spans 13 amino acids. Looked up from germline, CDR1 is SGDLS and CDR2 is YYNGEE. The DNA for the CDR3 is TGTGCCAGCAGCGTAGCTGGCGGCCTTGAGCAGTTCTTC. It yields the protein CASSVAGGLEQFF.

The chain uses TRBV10-3 and TRBJ2-4; 10 bases are shared with TRBD1. The V gene's germline CDR1 is ENHRY and CDR2 SYGVKD. The ends lost 11 bases at V and 4 bases at J; junction bases unmatched: 8. The CDR3 has 14 amino acids. CDR3 nucleotides: TGTGCCGCGGCCGGGACAGGGGAGAAAAACATTCAGTACTTC. Its translation is CAAAGTGEKNIQYF.

The V call is TRBV7-2, the J call TRBJ2-3; TRBD2 matches at 9 bases. With V trimmed by 5 bases and J by 1 base, 4 bases remained unmatched. The CDR3 is 15 residues long. The germline gives CDR1 SGHTA, CDR2 FQGNSA. CDR3 residues: CASSRGGVGTDTQYF. Written as DNA, the CDR3 is TGTGCCAGCAGCCGCGGGGGGGTCGGCACAGATACGCAGTATTTT.

The chain combines TRBV23-1 with TRBJ2-3; 11 nucleotides match TRBD2. TRBV23-1 is treated as an ORF (open reading frame) with a function not yet certain. The CDR3 loop spans 16 amino acids. The V gene end was trimmed by 4 bases and the J gene end by 3 bases; junction bases not matched to a gene: 6. The CDR3 here is CASSPASGGKTDTQYF. The CDR3 region has the DNA TGCGCCAGCAGTCCGGCTAGCGGGGGGAAAACAGATACGCAGTATTTT.